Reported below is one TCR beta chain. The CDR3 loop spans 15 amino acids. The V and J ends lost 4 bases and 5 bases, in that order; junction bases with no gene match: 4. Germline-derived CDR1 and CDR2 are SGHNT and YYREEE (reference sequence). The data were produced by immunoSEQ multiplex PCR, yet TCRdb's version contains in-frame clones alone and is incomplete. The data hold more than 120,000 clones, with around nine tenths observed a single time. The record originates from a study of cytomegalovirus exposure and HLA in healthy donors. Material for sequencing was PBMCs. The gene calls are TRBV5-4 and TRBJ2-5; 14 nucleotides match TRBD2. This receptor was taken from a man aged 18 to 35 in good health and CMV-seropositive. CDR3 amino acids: CASSARLAGGETQYF. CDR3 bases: TGTGCCAGCAGCGCCCGACTAGCGGGAGGGGAGACCCAGTACTTC. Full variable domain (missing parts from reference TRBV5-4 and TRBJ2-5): ETGVTQSPTHLIKTRGQQVTLRCSSQSGHNTVSWYQQALGQGPQFIFQYYREEENGRGNFPPRFSGLQFPNYSSELNVNALELDDSALYLCASSARLAGGETQYFGPGTRLLVL.